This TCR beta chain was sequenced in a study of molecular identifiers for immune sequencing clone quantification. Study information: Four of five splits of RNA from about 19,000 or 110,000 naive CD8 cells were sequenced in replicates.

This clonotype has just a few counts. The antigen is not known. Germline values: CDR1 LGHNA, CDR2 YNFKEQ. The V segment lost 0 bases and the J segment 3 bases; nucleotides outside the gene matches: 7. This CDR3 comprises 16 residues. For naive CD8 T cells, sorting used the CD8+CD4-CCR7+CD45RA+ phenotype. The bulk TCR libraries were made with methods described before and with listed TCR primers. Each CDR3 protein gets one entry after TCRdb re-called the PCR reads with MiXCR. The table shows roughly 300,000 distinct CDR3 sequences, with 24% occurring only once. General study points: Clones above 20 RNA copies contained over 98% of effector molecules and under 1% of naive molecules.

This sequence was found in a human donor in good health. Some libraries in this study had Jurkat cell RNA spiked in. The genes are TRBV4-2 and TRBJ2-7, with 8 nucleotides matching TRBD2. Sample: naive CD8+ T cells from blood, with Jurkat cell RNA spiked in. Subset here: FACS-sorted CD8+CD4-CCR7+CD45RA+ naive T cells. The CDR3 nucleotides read TGTGCCAGCAGCCAAGAGGGTATTAGCGGGGACTACGAGCAGTACTTC. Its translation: CASSQEGISGDYEQYF.